This TCR beta chain was profiled in a study of blood T cell repertoires in COVID-19. TCRdb keeps only in-frame clones here, not all; method: immunoSEQ multiplex PCR. The sample holds about 280,000 clones, about 89% seen once. The ends were cut back, 3 bases at V and 5 bases at J, with 22 bases in the middle. CDR1 LGHDT and CDR2 YNNKEL come from the germline V gene (reference sequence). This CDR3 has 17 amino acids. The sequence was collected from a woman in her 40s who had recovered from COVID-19. Sequenced input: peripheral blood. The chain has TRBV3-1 (or the pseudogene TRBV3-2) and TRBJ2-5, with D uncertain. The CDR3 region is CASSHRGAERPRETQYF. In nucleotides, the CDR3 is TGTGCCAGCAGCCATCGCGGTGCGGAAAGACCCCGGGAGACCCAGTACTTC.